The next 10 T cell receptor beta chains were all read from a single sample in a study of blood T cell repertoires in COVID-19. Profiling relied on immunoSEQ multiplex PCR, and the TCRdb table lists in-frame clones only, not all of them. The sample records 140,000 or so clones, more than 75% being singletons. Specimen: peripheral blood. The receptors come from a human donor with acute or convalescent COVID-19. The donor label of this sample is uncertain.

The V and J genes are TRBV7-2 and TRBJ1-5; no definite D call. The CDR3 is 16 residues long. Trimming pared 5 bases from V and 3 bases from J, leaving 17 bases between. CDR1 and CDR2 from the germline V gene are SGHTA and FQGNSA. The CDR3 DNA sequence: TGTGCCAGCAGCCCAGTGGCTGGGGAGCCCAATCAGCCCCAGCATTTT. As protein: CASSPVAGEPNQPQHF.

The chain has TRBV28 and TRBJ1-2; D possibly corresponds to TRBD1 (6 bases). The CDR3 consists of 14 residues. Germline-derived CDR1 and CDR2 are MDHEN and SYDVKM. V was trimmed by 5 bases and J by 3 bases, leaving 13 bases between them. The CDR3 nucleotides are TGTGCCAGCAGTCGGGAACAGGGCGACTATGGCTACACCTTC. As protein: CASSREQGDYGYTF.

The V and J genes are TRBV6-2 or TRBV6-3 and TRBJ2-1; 7 bases line up with TRBD2. This CDR3 region has 12 residues. The V and J ends lost 5 bases and 9 bases, in that order; junction bases with no gene match: 4. CDR1 is MNHEY, CDR2 SVGEGT, per germline. The CDR3 reads CASSALAGEQFF. CDR3 sequence (DNA): TGTGCCAGCAGTGCCTTAGCGGGTGAGCAGTTCTTC.

V is TRBV4-1 and J is TRBJ2-1; 7 nucleotides match TRBD2. V shed 4 bases, J shed 16 bases, and the junction held 25 bases outside the gene matches. Germline V gives CDR1 MGHRA, CDR2 YSYEKL. CDR3 length: 17 residues. The chain's CDR3 is CASSPYERNIRDYLGFF. CDR3 DNA: TGCGCCAGCAGCCCTTACGAACGGAACATCCGGGACTATCTTGGCTTCTTC.

The CDR3 sequence is CASSLYTSGDSETQYF. The CDR3 nucleotides are TGTGCCAGCAGCTTATATACTAGCGGGGATTCAGAGACCCAGTACTTC. This chain joins TRBV7-2 and TRBJ2-5; the match to TRBD2 covers 10 bases. The germline V gene has CDR1 SGHTA and CDR2 FQGNSA. V lost 2 bases and J lost 4; bases outside the gene matches: 7. This CDR3 is 16 amino acids long.

J is TRBJ1-4 and V is TRBV4-3, with a weak D call TRBD1 (6 bases). The germline CDR1 and CDR2 sequences are LGHNA and YSLEER. The CDR3 is made up of 18 amino acids. V shed 3 bases and J shed 3 bases, with 20 bases lying between them. The CDR3 loop reads CASSQGEGRGSPNEKLFF. The CDR3 coding sequence is TGCGCCAGCAGCCAGGGGGAGGGCAGGGGTAGCCCTAATGAAAAACTGTTTTTT.

The table lists this clone with a count of one. V and J are TRBV7-2 and TRBJ1-2; a weak D match, TRBD1 (6 bases). Per the germline V gene, CDR1 is SGHTA and CDR2 is FQGNSA. This CDR3 is built from 17 residues. V was pared by 1 base and J by 5 bases, with 20 bases between. DNA of the CDR3: TGTGCCAGCAGCTTAGAGGCCAGCGGGGGCGGGGTGTATGGCTACACCTTC. Its translation: CASSLEASGGGVYGYTF.

The chain joins TRBV13 to TRBJ1-2, with TRBD1 as a possible D gene (6 bases). V was clipped by 5 bases and J by 8 bases, with 21 bases between them. The CDR3 is 15 residues long. Germline loops: CDR1 PRHDT, CDR2 FYEKMQ (reference sequence). The CDR3 DNA reads as TGTGCCAGCAGCCCAAGGGACCCAGGGGTAGCCGGCTACACCTTC. Protein sequence: CASSPRDPGVAGYTF.

This clone has just one count. The chain couples TRBV7-9 to TRBJ1-2, with 7 bases matching TRBD1. The junction had 5 bases not matched to a gene; V was cut back by 3 bases and J by 7 bases. The CDR3 runs to 13 residues. Germline values: CDR1 SEHNR, CDR2 FQNEAQ (reference sequence). The CDR3 is CASSFQQGSGYTF. In nucleotides, the CDR3 is TGTGCCAGCAGCTTCCAACAGGGGTCTGGCTACACCTTC. Drawing the rest from reference TRBV7-9 and TRBJ1-2, the complete variable domain is DTGVSQNPRHKITKRGQNVTFRCDPISEHNRLYWYRQTLGQGPEFLTYFQNEAQLEKSRLLSDRFSAERPKGSFSTLEIQRTEQGDSAMYLCASSFQQGSGYTFGSGTRLTVV.

The rearrangement uses TRBV24-1 and TRBJ2-1, with 10 bases aligning to TRBD2. J gave up 4 bases and V 3 bases, and 5 bases lay outside the gene matches. The CDR3 spans 16 residues. Germline V gene sequence: CDR1 KGHDR, CDR2 SFDVKD. The CDR3 here is CATSDGGLAQYNEQFF. CDR3 DNA sequence: TGTGCCACCAGTGATGGGGGACTAGCGCAGTACAATGAGCAGTTCTTC.